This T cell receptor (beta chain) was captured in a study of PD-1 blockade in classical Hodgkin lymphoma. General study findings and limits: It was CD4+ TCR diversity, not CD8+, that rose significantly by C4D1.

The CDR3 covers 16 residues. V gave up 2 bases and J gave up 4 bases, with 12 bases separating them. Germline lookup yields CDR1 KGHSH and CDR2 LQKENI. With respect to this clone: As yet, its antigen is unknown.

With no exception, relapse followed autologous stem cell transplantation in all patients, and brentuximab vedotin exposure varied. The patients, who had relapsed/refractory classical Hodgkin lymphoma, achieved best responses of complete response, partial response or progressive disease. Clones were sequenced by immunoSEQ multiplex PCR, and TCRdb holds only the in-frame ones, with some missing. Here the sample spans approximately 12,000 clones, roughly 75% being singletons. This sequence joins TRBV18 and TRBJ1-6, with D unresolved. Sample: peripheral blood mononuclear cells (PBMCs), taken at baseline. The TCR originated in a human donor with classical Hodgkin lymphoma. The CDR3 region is CASSPSSGIYNSPLHF. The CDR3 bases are TGTGCCAGCTCACCATCCTCCGGGATATATAATTCACCCCTCCACTTT.